This TCR beta chain was obtained from a study of blood T cell repertoires in COVID-19. Repertoires were generated with immunoSEQ multiplex PCR, while TCRdb's copy carries only in-frame clones and drops some. This table holds 250,000 or so clones, about 91% found once. In assigning cohorts, the study relied on participant-reported clinical history. Sequenced sample: PBMCs or T cells enriched from blood (not recorded which). This receptor was taken from a man aged 40-50 years who had been exposed to COVID-19.

The CDR3 spells CASSLLRNTNTGELFF. In nucleotides, the CDR3 is TGTGCCAGCAGTTTATTACGTAACACGAACACCGGGGAGCTGTTTTTT. The V call is TRBV28, the J call TRBJ2-2; D is undetermined. Looked up from germline, CDR1 is MDHEN and CDR2 is SYDVKM. The CDR3 is 16 residues long. V lost 1 base, J lost 0 bases, and 9 bases lay in between.